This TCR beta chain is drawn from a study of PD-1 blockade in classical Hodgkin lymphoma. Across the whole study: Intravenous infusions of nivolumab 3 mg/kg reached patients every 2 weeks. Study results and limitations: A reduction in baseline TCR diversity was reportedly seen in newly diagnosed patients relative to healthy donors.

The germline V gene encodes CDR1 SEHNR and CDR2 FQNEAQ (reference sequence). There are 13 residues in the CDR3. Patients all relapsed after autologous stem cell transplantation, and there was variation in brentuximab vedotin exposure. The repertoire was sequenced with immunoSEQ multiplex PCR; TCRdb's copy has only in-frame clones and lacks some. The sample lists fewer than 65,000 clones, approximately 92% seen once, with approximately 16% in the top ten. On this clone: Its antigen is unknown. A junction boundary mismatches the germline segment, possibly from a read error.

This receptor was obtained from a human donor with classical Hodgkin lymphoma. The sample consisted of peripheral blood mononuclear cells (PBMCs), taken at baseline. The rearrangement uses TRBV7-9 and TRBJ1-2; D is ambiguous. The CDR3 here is CASSLGGGNPISF. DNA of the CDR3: TGTGCCAGCAGCTTAGGAGGCGGCAACCCTATCTCCTTC.